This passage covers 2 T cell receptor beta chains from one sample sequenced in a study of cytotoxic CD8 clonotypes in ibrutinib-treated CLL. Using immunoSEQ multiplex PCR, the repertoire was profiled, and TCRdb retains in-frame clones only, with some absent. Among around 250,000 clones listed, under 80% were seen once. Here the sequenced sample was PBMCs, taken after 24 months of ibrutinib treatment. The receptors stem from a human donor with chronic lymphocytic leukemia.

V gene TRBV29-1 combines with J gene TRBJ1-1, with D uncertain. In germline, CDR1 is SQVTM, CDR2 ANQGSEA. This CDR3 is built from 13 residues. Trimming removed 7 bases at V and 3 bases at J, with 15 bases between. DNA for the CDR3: TGCAGCGCAAAATCGGGGTTGGACACTGAAGCTTTCTTT. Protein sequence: CSAKSGLDTEAFF. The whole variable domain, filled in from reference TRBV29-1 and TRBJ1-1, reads SAVISQKPSRDICQRGTSLTIQCQVDSQVTMMFWYRQQPGQSLTLIATANQGSEATYESGFVIDKFPISRPNLTFSTLTVSNMSPEDSSIYLCSAKSGLDTEAFFGQGTRLTVV.

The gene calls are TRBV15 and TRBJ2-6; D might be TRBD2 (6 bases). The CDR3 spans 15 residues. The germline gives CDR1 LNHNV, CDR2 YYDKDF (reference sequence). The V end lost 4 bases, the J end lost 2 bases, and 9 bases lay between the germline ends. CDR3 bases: TGTGCCACCAGCATAGGAGGGGCTGGGGCCAACGTCCTGACTTTC. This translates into CATSIGGAGANVLTF.